Below, one T cell receptor beta chain is given with its context. Its antigen is as yet unknown. Only in-frame clones appear in the TCRdb table, and some are missing; sequencing was by immunoSEQ multiplex PCR. The sample lists 150,000 to 200,000 clones; 90% to 95% were seen once. The sample comes from a study of T cell responses to AZD1222 COVID-19 vaccine. Germline V CDR1 and CDR2: MDHEN, SYDVKM. The germline V and J ends were trimmed by 4 bases and 0 bases, with 15 bases remaining between them. The CDR3 runs 17 residues. Findings and limits, study-wide: Increased Spike-specific TCR breadth and depth were observed after two AZD1222 doses. Repertoire samples came only from after the peak T cell response.

The chain couples TRBV28 to TRBJ1-4; tentative D call: TRBD1 (5 bases). The sequence derives from an adult in good health. The sequencing here drew on peripheral blood, taken on day 0 of AZD1222 vaccination. The CDR3 region has the DNA TGTGCCAGCAGTTCCCTACGGGGGGAGGCAACTAATGAAAAACTGTTTTTT. This encodes CASSSLRGEATNEKLFF.